These 21 T cell receptor beta chains were sequenced from one sample in a study of beta chain features in type 1 diabetes. Findings and caveats of the study: Moderately but significantly shorter TCRB CDR3s were found in Type 1 diabetes patients in all four CD4+ subsets.

Their antigen targets remain unknown. What was sequenced were expressed TCRB transcripts, since all of the isolated RNA had been reverse transcribed. Only in-frame clones appear in the TCRdb table, and some are missing; sequencing was by immunoSEQ multiplex PCR. The profile shows roughly 290,000 clones, 14% to 15% of them singletons. The sequenced sample consisted of naive CD4+ T cells from blood. The receptors derive from a man aged 18 to 30 with type 1 diabetes.

V gene TRBV5-1 combines with J gene TRBJ2-7, with D perhaps matching TRBD1 (7 bases). From germline, CDR1 is SGHRS and CDR2 YFSETQ. There are 15 residues in the CDR3. V lost 1 base to trimming and J lost 5 bases, with 16 bases between them. Here the CDR3 reads CASSLWGQPGDEQYF. In DNA, the CDR3 is TGCGCCAGCAGCTTGTGGGGACAGCCGGGGGACGAGCAGTACTTC.

The rearrangement uses TRBV6-6 and TRBJ1-2; the D gene is possibly TRBD1 (6 bases). This CDR3 has 14 amino acids. CDR1 and CDR2 from the germline V gene are MNHNY and SVGAGI (reference sequence). V lost 0 bases and J lost 1, with 6 bases in between. The CDR3 nucleotides are TGTGCCAGCAGTTACTCAGGGGGTAACTATGGCTACACCTTC. This translates into CASSYSGGNYGYTF.

This clone came up a few times. This chain uses TRBV5-5 with TRBJ2-1; maybe TRBD1 (7 bases). The length of the CDR3 is 15 residues. The germline V and J ends were trimmed by 0 bases and 3 bases, with 10 bases remaining between them. Germline V CDR1 and CDR2: SGHKS, YYEKEE (reference sequence). The CDR3 bases are TGTGCCAGCAGCTTGGCCAGGGGGGTCTACAATGAGCAGTTCTTC. Translation gives CASSLARGVYNEQFF. Supplemented by reference TRBV5-5 and TRBJ2-1, the full variable domain reads DAGVTQSPTHLIKTRGQQVTLRCSPISGHKSVSWYQQVLGQGPQFIFQYYEKEERGRGNFPDRFSARQFPNYSSELNVNALLLGDSALYLCASSLARGVYNEQFFGPGTRLTVL.

Only a few counts were recorded for this clone. J is TRBJ2-1 and V is TRBV6-5; D might be TRBD2 (5 bases). The CDR3 runs 13 residues. Germline loops: CDR1 MNHEY, CDR2 SVGAGI. V gave up 5 bases and J gave up 3 bases, with 8 bases separating them. CDR3 amino acids: CASSPGIYNEQFF. The CDR3 DNA sequence: TGTGCCAGCAGTCCCGGGATCTACAATGAGCAGTTCTTC.

This clone has more than one count but fewer than ten. The rearrangement uses TRBV5-1 and TRBJ2-5; D may be TRBD1 (6 bases). The CDR3 runs to 16 residues. The V gene lost 0 bases and the J gene lost 1 base, with 13 bases spanning the gap. Germline assignment: CDR1 SGHRS and CDR2 YFSETQ. The CDR3 DNA follows: TGCGCCAGCAGCTTGGGCCCATCAGGGGCCCAAGAGACCCAGTACTTC. Translated, it gives CASSLGPSGAQETQYF.

This clone was observed a few times. V usage is TRBV7-2 and J usage is TRBJ2-6, with D perhaps TRBD2 (5 bases). V lost 5 bases, J lost 2 bases, and 10 bases lay in between. The CDR3 sequence is 15 residues long. Germline CDR1 SGHTA, CDR2 FQGNSA. CDR3 sequence reads: CASSPGSAGANVLTF. The CDR3 DNA sequence: TGTGCCAGCAGCCCGGGGTCTGCTGGGGCCAACGTCCTGACTTTC.

The chain links TRBV6-5 to TRBJ2-5, with 7 positions matching TRBD1. The V gene end was trimmed by 2 bases and the J gene end by 5 bases; junction bases not matched to a gene: 8. The CDR3 is made up of 15 amino acids. Germline V gives CDR1 MNHEY, CDR2 SVGAGI. The CDR3 bases are TGTGCCAGCAGTTACACGGGACAGACCAGTGAGACCCAGTACTTC. Translation: CASSYTGQTSETQYF.

This clone was seen a few times. The chain has TRBV5-1 and TRBJ1-3; TRBD1 is a possible D gene (5 bases). Looked up from germline, CDR1 is SGHRS and CDR2 is YFSETQ. This CDR3 has 14 amino acids. Trimming removed 4 bases at V and 3 bases at J, with 11 bases between. The CDR3 region is CASSIGTVGNTIYF. CDR3 bases: TGCGCCAGCAGCATCGGGACTGTTGGAAACACCATATATTTT.

This clone was counted a few times. This chain joins TRBV18 and TRBJ1-1; D is possibly TRBD1 (5 bases). Trimming removed 3 bases from V and 4 bases from J, with 21 bases in between. The CDR3 totals 17 residues. Per germline, CDR1 KGHSH and CDR2 LQKENI. CDR3 DNA: TGTGCCAGCTCACCCAAACCAGGGAGGTGGTTTTCCACTGAAGCTTTCTTT. Amino acid sequence: CASSPKPGRWFSTEAFF.

This clone has only a few counts. V is TRBV19 and J is TRBJ2-6; D is perhaps TRBD1 (5 bases). V dropped 6 bases and J dropped 5 bases, with 20 bases sitting between them. This CDR3 is 17 amino acids long. Germline loops: CDR1 LNHDA, CDR2 SQIVND (reference sequence). The CDR3 DNA is TGTGCCAGTAGCGCCACAGGAGCAACCCGGTGGGCCAACGTCCTGACTTTC. Encoded protein: CASSATGATRWANVLTF.

The chain is built from TRBV6-6 and TRBJ2-7; maybe TRBD2 (6 bases). CDR3 size: 13 residues. The germline V and J ends were trimmed by 6 bases and 2 bases, with 11 bases remaining between them. CDR1 is MNHNY and CDR2 is SVGAGI in the germline V gene (reference sequence). CDR3 in amino acids: CASRIAATYEQYF. The CDR3 DNA reads as TGTGCCAGCAGGATAGCGGCCACCTACGAGCAGTACTTC.

This clone was picked up a small number of times. The chain joins TRBV7-8 to TRBJ2-2, with 9 bases identical to TRBD1. The CDR3 contains 19 residues. J lost 0 bases, V lost 6 bases, and 14 bases had no gene match. Germline loops: CDR1 SGHVS, CDR2 FQNEAQ. This chain's CDR3 is CASSPRRDRVPTNTGELFF. CDR3 in DNA: TGTGCCAGCAGTCCCAGACGGGACAGGGTGCCCACGAACACCGGGGAGCTGTTTTTT.

The chain carries TRBV20-1 and TRBJ1-4; D uncertain. The ends were cut back, 8 bases at V and 8 bases at J, with 9 bases in the middle. Germline V lookup: CDR1 DFQATT, CDR2 SNEGSKA (reference sequence). CDR3 length: 10 residues. This chain's CDR3 is CSLSREKLFF. CDR3 nucleotides: TGCAGTTTGTCCAGGGAAAAACTGTTTTTT.

In its sample, this clone was seen a few times. V gene TRBV30 combines with J gene TRBJ2-1; a weak D match, TRBD1 (5 bases). CDR3 size: 14 residues. V shed 4 bases and J shed 0 bases, with 10 bases lying between them. Germline V gene data show CDR1 as GTSNPN and CDR2 as SVGIG (reference sequence). CDR3 sequence: CAWTRVGSYNEQFF. The CDR3 region has the DNA TGTGCCTGGACCAGGGTGGGCTCCTACAATGAGCAGTTCTTC. The entire variable domain, with the rest obtained from reference TRBV30 and TRBJ2-1, is as follows: SQTIHQWPATLVQPVGSPLSLECTVEGTSNPNLYWYRQAAGRGLQLLFYSVGIGQISSEVPQNLSASRPQDRQFILSSKKLLLSDSGFYLCAWTRVGSYNEQFFGPGTRLTVL.

This chain joins TRBV7-7 and TRBJ2-2; D is ambiguous. V lost 0 bases to trimming and J lost 5 bases, with 10 bases between them. Per germline, CDR1 SSHAT and CDR2 FNYEAQ (reference sequence). The CDR3 loop spans 15 amino acids. The CDR3 here is CASSLAYSETGELFF. CDR3 nucleotides: TGTGCCAGCAGCTTAGCCTACTCGGAGACCGGGGAGCTGTTTTTT.

The chain links TRBV11-2 to TRBJ2-3; 8 bases are a match to TRBD1. J lost 5 bases, V lost 4 bases, and 11 bases had no gene match. Germline CDR1 is SGHAT and CDR2 is FQNNGV. The CDR3 length is 16 residues. The CDR3 region has the DNA TGTGCCAGCAGCTACGACCCAGGGGGCGCAGGAGATACGCAGTATTTT. Protein sequence: CASSYDPGGAGDTQYF.

Regarding this clone: Other DNA sequences of this sample code for an identical CDR3. The chain joins TRBV5-1 to TRBJ2-3; TRBD2 matches 10 bases. From germline, CDR1 is SGHRS and CDR2 YFSETQ. CDR3 length equals 15 residues. The ends lost 3 bases at V and 1 base at J; junction bases unmatched: 2. The CDR3 here is CASSSLAGGTDTQYF. CDR3 in DNA: TGCGCCAGCAGCTCTCTAGCGGGGGGCACAGATACGCAGTATTTT.

This clone was seen a few times. V usage is TRBV9 and J usage is TRBJ2-5; tentative D call: TRBD2 (5 bases). CDR1 is SGDLS and CDR2 is YYNGEE in the germline V gene. The length of the CDR3 is 16 residues. Trimming took off 1 base at V and 2 bases at J, with 15 bases between the two ends. Written as DNA, the CDR3 is TGTGCCAGCAGCGTAACCCCAAGAGCGGATCAAGAGACCCAGTACTTC. Translated: CASSVTPRADQETQYF.

This clone was observed a few times. The chain has TRBV19 and TRBJ2-7, with 8 positions matching TRBD1. Germline-derived CDR1 and CDR2 are LNHDA and SQIVND (reference sequence). After removal of 5 bases from V and 6 bases from J, the junction contained 9 bases not matched to a gene. This CDR3 is built from 14 residues. The CDR3 protein is CASSVDRGAGEQYF. The DNA for the CDR3 is TGTGCCAGTAGTGTCGACAGGGGCGCCGGCGAGCAGTACTTC.

J is TRBJ1-3 and V is TRBV7-2; no definite D call. The CDR3 covers 15 residues. Germline V lookup: CDR1 SGHTA, CDR2 FQGNSA. Trimming pared 5 bases from V and 0 bases from J, leaving 11 bases between. The CDR3 loop reads CASSPNWHSGNTIYF. The CDR3 region has the DNA TGTGCCAGCAGCCCAAATTGGCACTCTGGAAACACCATATATTTT. The whole variable domain, filled in from reference TRBV7-2 and TRBJ1-3, reads GAGVSQSPSNKVTEKGKDVELRCDPISGHTALYWYRQSLGQGLEFLIYFQGNSAPDKSGLPSDRFSAERTGGSVSTLTIQRTQQEDSAVYLCASSPNWHSGNTIYFGEGSWLTVV.

This chain joins TRBV30 and TRBJ1-2; no reliable D call. Germline loops: CDR1 GTSNPN, CDR2 SVGIG (reference sequence). The CDR3 totals 14 residues. The V end was cut by 2 bases, the J end by 5 bases, with 15 bases between. For the CDR3, the DNA is TGTGCCTGGAGTCAGCAGATTGGGCTTTATGGCTACACCTTC. It encodes CAWSQQIGLYGYTF.